A single sample is the source of the 5 T cell receptor beta chains below, sequenced in a study of cytotoxic CD8 clonotypes in ibrutinib-treated CLL. Assay used: immunoSEQ multiplex PCR; TCRdb lists only in-frame clones, some missing. Among roughly 150,000 clones, roughly four fifths were seen once, and the ten largest hold around 2%. The source material was PBMCs, sampled after 12 months of ibrutinib treatment. These receptors all stem from a human donor with chronic lymphocytic leukemia.

The chain has TRBV7-2 and TRBJ2-3; 9 nucleotides align to TRBD2. The V gene's germline CDR1 is SGHTA and CDR2 FQGNSA. The CDR3 is made up of 17 amino acids. With 5 bases clipped from V and 2 bases from J, the junction kept 11 bases outside the gene matches. CDR3 coding DNA: TGTGCCAGCAGCCCAGCCGCGGGAGGGCCTTCCACAGATACGCAGTATTTT. As protein: CASSPAAGGPSTDTQYF.

This clone was seen only once. The chain joins TRBV7-2 to TRBJ2-3, with TRBD2 matching 10 bases. The ends lost 0 bases at V and 2 bases at J; junction bases unmatched: 2. The CDR3 totals 16 residues. The germline gives CDR1 SGHTA, CDR2 FQGNSA. The DNA for the CDR3 is TGTGCCAGCAGCTTAGCCAGCGGGGGGGCCACAGATACGCAGTATTTT. Encoded protein: CASSLASGGATDTQYF.

In its sample, this clone was seen a few times. This sequence joins TRBV2 and TRBJ2-7; 11 bases align to TRBD2. Germline values: CDR1 SNHLY, CDR2 FYNNEI. The CDR3 has 14 amino acids. Germline trimming cut 4 bases from V and 5 bases from J; bases unmatched to any gene: 4. The CDR3 is CASSVSGRANEQYF. The CDR3, as DNA: TGTGCCAGCAGTGTTAGCGGGAGGGCCAACGAGCAGTACTTC.

In its sample, this clone was seen a few times. J is TRBJ2-5 and V is TRBV6-5; 12 bases are shared with TRBD1. The V and J ends lost 4 bases and 7 bases, in that order; junction bases with no gene match: 10. This CDR3 has 16 amino acids. Germline-derived CDR1 and CDR2 are MNHEY and SVGAGI. CDR3 coding DNA: TGTGCCAGCAGTTCCCCCGGGACAGGGGGCGCGGTGACCCAGTACTTC. Residues: CASSSPGTGGAVTQYF.

The gene calls are TRBV28 and TRBJ2-7; D is ambiguous. Germline-derived CDR1 and CDR2 are MDHEN and SYDVKM. There are 10 residues in the CDR3. V shed 6 bases and J shed 5 bases, with 5 bases lying between them. CDR3 DNA: TGTGCCAGCAGCTATAACGAGCAGTACTTC. Residues: CASSYNEQYF.